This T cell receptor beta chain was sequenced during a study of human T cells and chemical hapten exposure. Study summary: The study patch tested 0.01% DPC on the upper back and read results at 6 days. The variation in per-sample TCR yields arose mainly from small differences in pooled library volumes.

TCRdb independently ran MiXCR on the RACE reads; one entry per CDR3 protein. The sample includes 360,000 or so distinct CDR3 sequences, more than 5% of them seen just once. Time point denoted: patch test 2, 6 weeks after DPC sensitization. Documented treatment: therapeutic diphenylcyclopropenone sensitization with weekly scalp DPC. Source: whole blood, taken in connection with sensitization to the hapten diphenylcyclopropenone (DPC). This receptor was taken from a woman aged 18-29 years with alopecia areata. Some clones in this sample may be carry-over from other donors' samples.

CDR3 amino acids: CATLGQFSYEQYF. The CDR3 nucleotides read TGTGCCACCTTAGGGCAGTTTTCCTACGAGCAGTACTTC. The chain has TRBV7-2 and TRBJ2-7; D remains ambiguous. Germline values: CDR1 SGHTA, CDR2 FQGNSA. CDR3 size: 13 residues. V shed 10 bases and J shed 1 base, with 14 bases lying between them.